The T cell receptor beta chain described here comes from a study of T cells after yellow fever vaccination. Notes on the study in general: FACS-sorted repertoires could contain abundant clonotypes contaminating from the bulk population.

Each CDR3 protein is one row after TCRdb ran MiXCR on the 5' RACE reads. The profile covers about 630,000 distinct CDR3 sequences, with approximately 13% appearing a single time and about 15% taken by the ten largest. Concerning this clonotype itself: Its matching antigen is unknown.

J was trimmed by 2 bases and V by 0 bases; bases with no gene match: 1. There are 15 residues in the CDR3. CDR1 and CDR2 (germline): SGDLS, YYNGEE. The sequenced sample was PBMCs, obtained on the day of the yellow fever booster vaccination. The TCR originated in a man aged 25 to 40 who received the YFV17D yellow fever vaccine. The gene calls are TRBV9 and TRBJ2-1; 8 positions agree with TRBD2. The CDR3 is CASSVVGLAYNEQFF. The CDR3, as DNA: TGTGCCAGCAGCGTAGTGGGACTAGCCTACAATGAGCAGTTCTTC.